One sample yielded the 12 T cell receptor beta chains listed below, sequenced in a study of blood T cell repertoires in COVID-19. Generated by immunoSEQ multiplex PCR, the TCRdb table keeps only in-frame clones and is missing some. Found here are roughly 250,000 clones, approximately 81% of them singletons; the top ten hold around 2.9%. Input material: peripheral blood. These receptors came from a woman aged 55-75 years with active or convalescent COVID-19.

The gene calls are TRBV21-1 and TRBJ1-5; TRBD1, as called in the table, went unchecked against the DNA. TRBV21-1 constitutes a pseudogene. The CDR3 length is 20 residues. CDR3 sequence reads: CASSKALPGQGSYSNQPQHF. Here the CDR3 DNA reads TGTGCCAGCAGCAAAGCCCTTCCGGGACAGGGGTCGTATAGCAATCAGCCCCAGCATTTT.

The chain has TRBV5-4 and TRBJ1-1; D perhaps matches TRBD1 (6 bases). V was cut by 9 bases and J by 1 base, with 16 bases left in between. CDR1 is SGHNT and CDR2 is YYREEE in the germline V gene (reference sequence). The CDR3 consists of 14 residues. Written as DNA, the CDR3 is TGTGCCACCTCCAGGGGAGTGGGGAACACTGAAGCTTTCTTT. Protein sequence: CATSRGVGNTEAFF.

The chain employs TRBV5-1 and TRBJ1-6; D ambiguous. Germline assignment: CDR1 SGHRS and CDR2 YFSETQ. There are 16 residues in the CDR3. The V gene lost 0 bases and the J gene lost 5 bases, with 12 bases spanning the gap. The CDR3 here is CASSLAGIPHNSPLHF. The CDR3 DNA reads as TGCGCCAGCAGCTTGGCGGGGATTCCCCATAATTCACCCCTCCACTTT.

This chain links TRBV11-2 with TRBJ1-1; 8 bases are a match to TRBD1. Germline CDR1 reads SGHAT; CDR2 reads FQNNGV. This CDR3 has 14 residues. V lost 7 bases and J lost 4; bases outside the gene matches: 8. CDR3 nucleotides: TGTGCCAGCACATCGGACAGGGTGGGCACTGAAGCTTTCTTT. Translating it yields CASTSDRVGTEAFF. Supplemented by reference TRBV11-2 and TRBJ1-1, the full variable domain reads EAGVAQSPRYKIIEKRQSVAFWCNPISGHATLYWYQQILGQGPKLLIQFQNNGVVDDSQLPKDRFSAERLKGVDSTLKIQPAKLEDSAVYLCASTSDRVGTEAFFGQGTRLTVV.

The genes are TRBV6-5 and TRBJ2-5, with TRBD1 matching 11 bases. There are 15 residues in the CDR3. J gave up 5 bases and V 5 bases, and 7 bases lay outside the gene matches. In germline, CDR1 is MNHEY, CDR2 SVGAGI. The CDR3 loop is CASSTRTGGLETQYF. The CDR3 DNA follows: TGTGCCAGCAGTACCAGGACAGGGGGCTTGGAGACCCAGTACTTC.

This chain joins TRBV6-2 or TRBV6-3 and TRBJ1-2; the D gene is possibly TRBD1 (5 bases). The germline V gene has CDR1 MNHEY and CDR2 SVGEGT. Deletions cut 2 bases from V and 8 bases from J, with 15 bases between. This CDR3 is 14 amino acids long. CDR3 bases: TGTGCCAGCAGTTACCCCCGACCGGGGGACGGCTACACCTTC. This codes for CASSYPRPGDGYTF.

This chain uses TRBV19 with TRBJ2-2; perhaps TRBD1 as D (5 bases). The CDR3 is 20 amino acids. CDR1 and CDR2 from the germline V gene are LNHDA and SQIVND (reference sequence). The germline V and J ends were trimmed by 2 bases and 6 bases, with 28 bases remaining between them. The chain's CDR3 is CASSISAAGQVLNTPGELFF. CDR3 in DNA: TGTGCCAGTAGTATATCCGCCGCCGGACAAGTTTTGAATACCCCCGGGGAGCTGTTTTTT. Supplemented by reference TRBV19 and TRBJ2-2, the full variable domain reads DGGITQSPKYLFRKEGQNVTLSCEQNLNHDAMYWYRQDPGQGLRLIYYSQIVNDFQKGDIAEGYSVSREKKESFPLTVTSAQKNPTAFYLCASSISAAGQVLNTPGELFFGEGSRLTVL.

The gene calls are TRBV9 and TRBJ1-4; D not resolved. This CDR3 contains 12 residues. Germline V gives CDR1 SGDLS, CDR2 YYNGEE. The V and J ends lost 2 bases and 7 bases respectively, with 6 bases between them. CDR3 protein: CASSVRGEKLFF. CDR3 in DNA: TGTGCCAGCAGCGTTCGGGGTGAAAAACTGTTTTTT.

The chain links TRBV10-3 to TRBJ2-7; TRBD2 aligns across 14 bases. V dropped 4 bases and J dropped 7; count of bases not matched to a gene: 6. This CDR3 comprises 15 residues. Germline CDR1 reads ENHRY; CDR2 reads SYGVKD. The CDR3, as DNA: TGTGCCATCAGTGGGACTAGCGGGGGGTTCTATGAGCAGTACTTC. Its protein product is CAISGTSGGFYEQYF.

The chain links TRBV27 to TRBJ2-3; 9 bases fit TRBD1. This CDR3 is 15 amino acids long. J lost 0 bases, V lost 4 bases, and 2 bases had no gene match. CDR1 is MNHEY, CDR2 SMNVEV, per germline (reference sequence). CDR3 sequence reads: CASSWGQGSTDTQYF. CDR3 in DNA: TGTGCCAGCAGTTGGGGACAGGGAAGCACAGATACGCAGTATTTT.

This clone came up a few times. This chain joins TRBV18 and TRBJ2-5, with 7 bases matching TRBD1. The CDR3 is made up of 14 amino acids. In germline, CDR1 is KGHSH, CDR2 LQKENI. The trim removed 4 bases at V and 3 bases at J, leaving 5 bases unmatched. Here the CDR3 DNA reads TGTGCCAGCTCACAGACAGGGACCAAAGAGACCCAGTACTTC. Translating it yields CASSQTGTKETQYF.

J is TRBJ1-1 and V is TRBV7-9; D possibly corresponds to TRBD1 (6 bases). The CDR3 consists of 14 residues. Per germline, CDR1 SEHNR and CDR2 FQNEAQ (reference sequence). V lost 7 bases to trimming and J lost 0 bases, with 12 bases between them. CDR3 region: CASNDRRMNTEAFF. For the CDR3, the DNA is TGTGCCAGCAACGACAGGAGAATGAACACTGAAGCTTTCTTT.